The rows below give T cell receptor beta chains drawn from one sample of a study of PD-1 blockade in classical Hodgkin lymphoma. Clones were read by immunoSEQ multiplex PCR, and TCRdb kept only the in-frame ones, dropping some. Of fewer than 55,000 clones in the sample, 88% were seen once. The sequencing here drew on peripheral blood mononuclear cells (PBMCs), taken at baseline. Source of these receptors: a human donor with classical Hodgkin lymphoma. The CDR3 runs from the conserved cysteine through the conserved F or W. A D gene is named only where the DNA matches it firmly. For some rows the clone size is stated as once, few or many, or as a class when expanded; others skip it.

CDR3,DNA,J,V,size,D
CASSRTGGSNQPQHF,TGTGCCAGCTCCCGGACAGGGGGAAGCAATCAGCCCCAGCATTTT,TRBJ1-5,TRBV18,NA,TRBD1
CASTEWGLVLETQYF,TGTGCCAGCACAGAATGGGGACTAGTTTTGGAGACCCAGTACTTC,TRBJ2-5,TRBV21-1,NA,NA
CASSSSGRAWDEQFF,TGTGCCAGCAGCTCTAGCGGGAGGGCCTGGGATGAGCAGTTCTTC,TRBJ2-1,TRBV7-2,NA,TRBD2
CASSPQDREGNQPQHF,TGTGCCAGCAGCCCCCAGGACAGGGAGGGCAATCAGCCCCAGCATTTT,TRBJ1-5,TRBV27,once,TRBD1
CATSRANTGPNTEAFF,TGTGCCACCAGCAGAGCCAATACAGGGCCAAACACTGAAGCTTTCTTT,TRBJ1-1,TRBV15,NA,NA
CASSPRGIWEKLFF,TGCGCCAGCAGCCCTCGCGGGATATGGGAAAAACTGTTTTTT,TRBJ1-4,TRBV4-1,NA,NA
CASSPSAGGRRGYTF,TGTGCCAGTAGCCCCTCGGCGGGGGGGCGCCGCGGCTACACCTTC,TRBJ1-2,TRBV19,NA,NA
CASSAYNEQFF,TGTGCCAGTAGTGCATACAATGAGCAGTTCTTC,TRBJ2-1,TRBV19,NA,NA
CASSRVSGGGSYEQYF,TGTGCCAGCAGCCGCGTTTCGGGGGGCGGTTCCTACGAGCAGTACTTC,TRBJ2-7,TRBV7-2,NA,NA
CASSLEEREWADTQYF,TGCGCCAGCAGCTTGGAGGAGCGGGAGTGGGCAGATACGCAGTATTTT,TRBJ2-3,TRBV5-1,NA,TRBD2
CASTTGRGGEKLFF,TGTGCCAGTACAACAGGGAGGGGCGGAGAAAAACTGTTTTTT,TRBJ1-4,TRBV19,NA,NA
CASNPLGVGETQYF,TGTGCCAGCAACCCCTTGGGGGTTGGGGAGACCCAGTACTTC,TRBJ2-5,TRBV28,NA,NA
CASSLLVRQGVGTDTQYF,TGTGCCAGCAGTTTATTGGTTCGACAGGGAGTTGGGACAGATACGCAGTATTTT,TRBJ2-3,TRBV28,NA,TRBD1
CASSIGTATDTQYF,TGTGCCAGCAGCATTGGGACAGCCACAGATACGCAGTATTTT,TRBJ2-3,TRBV6-6,once,TRBD1
CASPPPGASGPYEQYF,TGTGCCAGCCCCCCTCCCGGGGCTAGCGGACCTTACGAGCAGTACTTC,TRBJ2-7,TRBV28,NA,TRBD2
CASSLSRADTQYF,TGTGCCAGCAGTTTATCGAGGGCAGATACGCAGTATTTT,TRBJ2-3,TRBV27,NA,NA
CASSPLGGGALNAEAFF,TGCGCCAGCAGCCCCCTAGGGGGAGGGGCGCTCAACGCTGAAGCTTTCTTT,TRBJ1-1,TRBV5-1,NA,NA
CASSQEAGSTDTQYF,TGTGCCAGCAGCCAAGAGGCGGGGAGCACAGATACGCAGTATTTT,TRBJ2-3,TRBV4-2,NA,NA
CASSLGRLGLGIEQFF,TGCGCCAGCAGCTTGGGGCGCCTGGGGCTAGGGATTGAGCAGTTCTTC,TRBJ2-1,TRBV5-1,once,NA
CASSPPARAETQYF,TGTGCCAGCAGTCCCCCCGCGAGGGCGGAGACCCAGTACTTC,TRBJ2-5,TRBV28,NA,NA
CASSRMGLGNQPQHF,TGTGCCAGCAGTCGTATGGGTTTGGGCAATCAGCCCCAGCATTTT,TRBJ1-5,TRBV28,NA,NA
CASSPRSPISPTNEKLFF,TGTGCCAGCTCCCCGCGGAGCCCGATTTCCCCAACTAATGAAAAACTGTTTTTT,TRBJ1-4,TRBV7-6,NA,NA
CAIGGQGIGYEQYF,TGTGCCATCGGTGGACAGGGGATAGGGTACGAGCAGTACTTC,TRBJ2-7,TRBV10-3,NA,TRBD1
CASSHGRASYEQYF,TGTGCCAGCAGCCACGGGAGGGCCTCCTACGAGCAGTACTTC,TRBJ2-7,TRBV7-2,NA,TRBD2
CASSQEFGVEQFF,TGCGCCAGCAGCCAAGAATTCGGGGTTGAGCAGTTCTTC,TRBJ2-1,TRBV4-3,NA,NA
CASRDSGTGDEQYF,TGTGCCAGTAGAGATAGCGGGACTGGCGACGAGCAGTACTTC,TRBJ2-7,TRBV19,NA,TRBD2
CASSLGQTSGTFYEQYF,TGTGCCAGCAGCTTAGGGCAGACTAGCGGGACTTTCTACGAGCAGTACTTC,TRBJ2-7,TRBV7-6,NA,TRBD2
CASTLTSGGYEKLFF,TGTGCCAGCACCTTAACGTCGGGGGGCTATGAAAAACTGTTTTTT,TRBJ1-4,TRBV28,NA,NA
CASSERPPSQYF,TGTGCCAGCAGCGAGAGGCCCCCCAGCCAGTACTTC,TRBJ2-5,TRBV7-9,NA,NA
CASSSGCPQETQYF,TGTGCCAGCAGCTCAGGATGCCCTCAAGAGACCCAGTACTTC,TRBJ2-5,TRBV7-3,once,NA
CARSNLAGPGTEQFF,TGTGCCAGAAGCAACCTAGCGGGGCCAGGGACTGAGCAGTTCTTC,TRBJ2-1,TRBV5-3,NA,TRBD2
CASSTGYSNQPQHF,TGTGCCAGCAGCACAGGGTATAGCAATCAGCCCCAGCATTTT,TRBJ1-5,TRBV7-9,NA,NA
CASKAGNYGYTF,TGTGCCAGCAAGGCTGGGAACTATGGCTACACCTTC,TRBJ1-2,TRBV6-1,NA,NA
CASSHRESTEAFF,TGTGCCAGCAGCCACCGGGAGAGCACTGAAGCTTTCTTT,TRBJ1-1,TRBV14,NA,NA
CASSEFDSTTEAFF,TGTGCCAGCAGTGAATTCGACAGTACCACTGAAGCTTTCTTT,TRBJ1-1,TRBV25-1,NA,NA
CARSRGLRIKPQHF,TGTGCCAGAAGCCGGGGACTGAGAATCAAGCCCCAGCATTTT,TRBJ1-5,TRBV5-3,NA,NA
CASSEIAGGPYEQYF,TGTGCCAGCAGCGAGATAGCGGGAGGGCCTTACGAGCAGTACTTC,TRBJ2-7,TRBV2,NA,TRBD2
CASSLETGRNEQFF,TGCGCCAGCAGCTTGGAGACAGGGCGGAATGAGCAGTTCTTC,TRBJ2-1,TRBV5-1,NA,TRBD1
CASSQDDGIIYNEQFF,TGCGCCAGCAGCCAAGACGACGGGATTATCTACAATGAGCAGTTCTTC,TRBJ2-1,TRBV4-1,NA,NA
CASSQRDRGRTSYNEQFF,TGTGCCAGCAGCCAAAGGGACAGGGGTCGAACCTCCTACAATGAGCAGTTCTTC,TRBJ2-1,TRBV14,NA,TRBD1
CASSQDWVRKRDTGELFF,TGTGCCAGCAGCCAAGATTGGGTTCGGAAGCGAGACACCGGGGAGCTGTTTTTT,TRBJ2-2,TRBV4-2,NA,NA
CASSEGSGGNSPLHF,TGTGCCAGCAGTGAAGGTTCAGGGGGGAATTCACCCCTCCACTTT,TRBJ1-6,TRBV6-1,NA,TRBD1
CASSRLAGAYTDTQYF,TGTGCCAGCAGCCGACTAGCGGGAGCTTACACAGATACGCAGTATTTT,TRBJ2-3,TRBV7-2,NA,TRBD2
CASSSRVRSLNYGYTF,TGTGCCAGCAGTTCCCGGGTCCGGAGTCTTAACTATGGCTACACCTTC,TRBJ1-2,TRBV7-8,NA,NA
CSAERIEQYF,TGCAGTGCCGAACGGATTGAGCAGTACTTC,TRBJ2-7,TRBV20-1,NA,NA
CASSIWSNNEQFF,TGTGCCAGTAGTATCTGGTCTAACAATGAGCAGTTCTTC,TRBJ2-1,TRBV19,NA,NA
CASRSGQNEKLFF,TGTGCCAGCAGATCGGGACAGAATGAAAAACTGTTTTTT,TRBJ1-4,TRBV9,NA,TRBD1
CASSHTSGGYTGELFF,TGCGCCAGCAGCCACACTAGCGGTGGGTACACCGGGGAGCTGTTTTTT,TRBJ2-2,TRBV5-1,once,TRBD2
CATSRDRSVGETQYF,TGTGCCACCAGCAGAGATAGAAGCGTGGGTGAGACCCAGTACTTC,TRBJ2-5,TRBV15,NA,NA
CASSLSLGTDTQYF,TGTGCCAGCAGTTTATCGTTGGGCACAGATACGCAGTATTTT,TRBJ2-3,TRBV27,NA,NA
CASSVLLAGVDEQYF,TGTGCCAGCAGCGTCCTACTAGCGGGAGTCGACGAGCAGTACTTC,TRBJ2-7,TRBV11-1,NA,TRBD2
CASSLRDRDYSGANVLTF,TGTGCCAGCAGCCTCCGGGACAGGGACTACTCTGGGGCCAACGTCCTGACTTTC,TRBJ2-6,TRBV7-3,NA,TRBD1
CASSPREPYEQYF,TGTGCCAGCTCACCACGGGAGCCCTACGAGCAGTACTTC,TRBJ2-7,TRBV18,NA,NA
CASSSRVQGLAGGEQYF,TGCGCCAGCAGTTCAAGAGTTCAGGGACTAGCGGGAGGCGAGCAGTACTTC,TRBJ2-7,TRBV5-1,NA,TRBD2
CASSPHTGDSNQPQHF,TGTGCCAGCAGTCCACATACAGGAGATAGCAATCAGCCCCAGCATTTT,TRBJ1-5,TRBV28,NA,NA
CASSQRGTGDNNYGYTF,TGTGCCAGCAGTCAGAGGGGGACCGGTGACAATAACTATGGCTACACCTTC,TRBJ1-2,TRBV14,NA,NA
CASSLETDQETQYF,TGTGCCAGCAGCCTTGAGACAGACCAAGAGACCCAGTACTTC,TRBJ2-5,TRBV6-1,NA,NA
CASSQDRVDAYEQYF,TGTGCCAGCAGTCAGGACAGGGTAGACGCCTACGAGCAGTACTTC,TRBJ2-7,TRBV2,NA,TRBD1
CASSLRGLGMDTQYF,TGCGCCAGCAGCTTGAGGGGTCTAGGCATGGATACGCAGTATTTT,TRBJ2-3,TRBV5-1,once,NA
CASSFIGTYEQYF,TGTGCCAGCAGCTTCATAGGGACCTACGAGCAGTACTTC,TRBJ2-7,TRBV11-2,NA,NA